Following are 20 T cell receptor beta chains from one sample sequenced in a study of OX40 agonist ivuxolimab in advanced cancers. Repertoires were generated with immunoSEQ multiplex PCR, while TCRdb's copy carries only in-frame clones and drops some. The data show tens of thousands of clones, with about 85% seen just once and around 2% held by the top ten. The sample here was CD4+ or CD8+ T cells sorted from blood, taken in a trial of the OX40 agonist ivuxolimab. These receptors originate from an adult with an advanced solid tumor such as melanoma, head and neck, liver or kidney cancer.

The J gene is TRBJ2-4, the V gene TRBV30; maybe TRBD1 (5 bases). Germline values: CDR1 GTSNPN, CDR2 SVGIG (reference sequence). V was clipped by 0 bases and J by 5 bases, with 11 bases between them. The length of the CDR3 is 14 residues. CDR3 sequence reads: CAWSVGASQNIQYF. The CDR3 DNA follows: TGTGCCTGGAGTGTAGGGGCCTCGCAAAACATTCAGTACTTC. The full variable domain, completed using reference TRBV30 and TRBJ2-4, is SQTIHQWPATLVQPVGSPLSLECTVEGTSNPNLYWYRQAAGRGLQLLFYSVGIGQISSEVPQNLSASRPQDRQFILSSKKLLLSDSGFYLCAWSVGASQNIQYFGAGTRLSVL.

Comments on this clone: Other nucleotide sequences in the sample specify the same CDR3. In DNA form, the CDR3 reads TGTGCCAGCCCTCCTGGGACTAGCGGGGGCGAGCAGTACTTC. Residues: CASPPGTSGGEQYF. The gene calls are TRBV27 and TRBJ2-7, with 14 bases identical to TRBD2. The germline gives CDR1 MNHEY, CDR2 SMNVEV (reference sequence). The CDR3 totals 14 residues. The trim removed 8 bases at V and 6 bases at J, leaving 6 bases unmatched.

The CDR3 here is CASSRGQGETQYF. The CDR3 DNA reads TGTGCCAGCAGCCGGGGACAGGGAGAGACCCAGTACTTC. The chain recombines TRBV28 with TRBJ2-5; 9 bases map to TRBD1. Germline V lookup: CDR1 MDHEN, CDR2 SYDVKM. After removal of 6 bases from V and 4 bases from J, the junction contained 3 bases not matched to a gene. The CDR3 covers 13 residues.

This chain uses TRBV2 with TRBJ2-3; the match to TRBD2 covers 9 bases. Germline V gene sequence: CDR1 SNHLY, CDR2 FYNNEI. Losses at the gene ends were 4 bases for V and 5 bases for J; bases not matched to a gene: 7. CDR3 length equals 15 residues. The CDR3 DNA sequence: TGTGCCAGCAGTGCGTTAGCGGGAGAGGTAGATACGCAGTATTTT. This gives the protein CASSALAGEVDTQYF.

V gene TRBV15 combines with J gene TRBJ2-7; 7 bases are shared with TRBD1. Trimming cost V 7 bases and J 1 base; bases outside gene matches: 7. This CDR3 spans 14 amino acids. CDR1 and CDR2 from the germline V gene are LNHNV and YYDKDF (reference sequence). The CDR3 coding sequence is TGTGCCACCAAAGACAGGGTCGGGTCCTACGAGCAGTACTTC. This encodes CATKDRVGSYEQYF.

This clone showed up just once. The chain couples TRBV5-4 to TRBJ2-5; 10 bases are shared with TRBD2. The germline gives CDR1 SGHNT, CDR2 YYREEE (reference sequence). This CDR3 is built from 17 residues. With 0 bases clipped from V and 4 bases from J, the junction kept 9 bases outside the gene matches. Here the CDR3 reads CASSLDPASGSGETQYF. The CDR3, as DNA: TGTGCCAGCAGCTTGGATCCGGCTAGCGGGAGTGGAGAGACCCAGTACTTC.

The CDR3 DNA reads as TGTGCCAGCAGCTTAGATAGAGAGACCCAGTACTTC. Residues: CASSLDRETQYF. This chain connects TRBV7-2 to TRBJ2-5; D gene ambiguous. Germline V gives CDR1 SGHTA, CDR2 FQGNSA. The CDR3 is made up of 12 amino acids. The V gene lost 1 base and the J gene lost 4 bases, with 4 bases spanning the gap.

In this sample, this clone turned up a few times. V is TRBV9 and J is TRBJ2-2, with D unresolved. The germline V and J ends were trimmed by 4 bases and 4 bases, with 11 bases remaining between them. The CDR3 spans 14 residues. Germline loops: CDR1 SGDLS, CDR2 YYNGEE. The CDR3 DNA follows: TGTGCCAGCAGCACCAGCGTTGGCACCGGGGAGCTGTTTTTT. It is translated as CASSTSVGTGELFF.

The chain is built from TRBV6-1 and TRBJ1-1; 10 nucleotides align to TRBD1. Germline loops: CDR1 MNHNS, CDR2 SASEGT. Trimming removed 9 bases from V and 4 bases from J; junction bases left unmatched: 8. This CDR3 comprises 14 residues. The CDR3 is CASLWDRGITEAFF. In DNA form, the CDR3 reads TGTGCCAGTCTCTGGGACAGGGGAATCACTGAAGCTTTCTTT.

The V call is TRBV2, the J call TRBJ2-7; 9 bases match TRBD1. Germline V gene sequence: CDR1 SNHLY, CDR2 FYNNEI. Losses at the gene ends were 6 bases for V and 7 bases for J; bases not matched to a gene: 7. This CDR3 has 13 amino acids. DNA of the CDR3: TGTGCCAGCAGACAGGGGGCAGTGTGGGAGCAGTACTTC. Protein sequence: CASRQGAVWEQYF.

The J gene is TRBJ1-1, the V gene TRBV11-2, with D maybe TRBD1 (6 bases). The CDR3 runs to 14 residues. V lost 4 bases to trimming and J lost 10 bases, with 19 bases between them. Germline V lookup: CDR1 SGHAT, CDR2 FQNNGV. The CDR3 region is CASSSAGAPRGAFF. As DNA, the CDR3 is TGTGCCAGCAGCTCGGCAGGGGCACCCCGTGGAGCTTTCTTT.

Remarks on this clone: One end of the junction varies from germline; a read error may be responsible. The CDR3: CASSLRTGPETQHF. CDR3 bases: TGTGCCAGCAGCTTACGTACAGGGCCAGAGACCCAGCACTTC. This sequence joins TRBV7-9 and TRBJ2-5; D is possibly TRBD1 (6 bases). The CDR3 runs to 14 residues. CDR1 and CDR2 from the germline V gene are SEHNR and FQNEAQ (reference sequence).

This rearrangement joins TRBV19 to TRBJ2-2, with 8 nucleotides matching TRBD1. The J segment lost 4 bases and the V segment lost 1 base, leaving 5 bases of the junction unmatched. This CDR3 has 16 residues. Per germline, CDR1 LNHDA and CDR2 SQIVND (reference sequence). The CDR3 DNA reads TGTGCCAGTAGTATAGTACGGACAGGGAGCACCGGGGAGCTGTTTTTT. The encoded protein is CASSIVRTGSTGELFF.

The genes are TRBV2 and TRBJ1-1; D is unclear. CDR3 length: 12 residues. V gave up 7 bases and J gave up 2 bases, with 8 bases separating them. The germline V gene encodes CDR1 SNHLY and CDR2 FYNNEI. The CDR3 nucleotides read TGTGCCAGCACAGACTCCAACACTGAAGCTTTCTTT. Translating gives CASTDSNTEAFF.

The CDR3 DNA reads TGTGCCAGCTCACCAGAGTCTAGCGGAAATGAGCAGTTCTTC. Translation: CASSPESSGNEQFF. The chain is built from TRBV18 and TRBJ2-1; 7 bases line up with TRBD2. This CDR3 has 14 residues. Per germline, CDR1 KGHSH and CDR2 LQKENI. V lost 2 bases and J lost 7; bases outside the gene matches: 5.

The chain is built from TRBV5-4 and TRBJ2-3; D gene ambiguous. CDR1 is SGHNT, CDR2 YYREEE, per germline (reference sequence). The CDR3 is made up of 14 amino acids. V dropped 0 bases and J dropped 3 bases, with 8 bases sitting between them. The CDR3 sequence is CASSLGSLTDTQYF. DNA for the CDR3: TGTGCCAGCAGCTTGGGGTCCTTAACAGATACGCAGTATTTT.

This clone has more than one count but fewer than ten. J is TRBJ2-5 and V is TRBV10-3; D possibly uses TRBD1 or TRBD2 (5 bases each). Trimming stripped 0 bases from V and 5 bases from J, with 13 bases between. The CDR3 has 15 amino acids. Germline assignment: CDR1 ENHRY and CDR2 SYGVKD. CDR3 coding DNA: TGTGCCATCAGTGAGTCTACCGGGGCAGGCGAGACCCAGTACTTC. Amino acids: CAISESTGAGETQYF.

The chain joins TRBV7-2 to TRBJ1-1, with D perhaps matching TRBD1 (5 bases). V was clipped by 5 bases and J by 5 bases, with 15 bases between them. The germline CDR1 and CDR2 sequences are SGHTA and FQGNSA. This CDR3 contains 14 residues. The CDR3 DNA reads TGTGCCAGCAGCCCTGATACGGACATGACTGAAGCTTTCTTT. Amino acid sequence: CASSPDTDMTEAFF.

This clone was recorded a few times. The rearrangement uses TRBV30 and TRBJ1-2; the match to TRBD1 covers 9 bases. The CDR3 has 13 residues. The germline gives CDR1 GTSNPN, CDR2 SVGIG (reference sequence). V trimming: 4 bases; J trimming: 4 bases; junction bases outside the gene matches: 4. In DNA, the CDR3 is TGTGCCTGGACACCGGGACAGGGCTATGGCTACACCTTC. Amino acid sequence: CAWTPGQGYGYTF.

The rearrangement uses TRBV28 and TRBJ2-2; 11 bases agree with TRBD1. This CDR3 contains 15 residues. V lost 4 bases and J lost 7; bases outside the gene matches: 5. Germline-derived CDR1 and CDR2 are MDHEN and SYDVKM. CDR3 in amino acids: CASSSPGQGGGELFF. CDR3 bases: TGTGCCAGCAGTTCCCCGGGACAGGGGGGCGGGGAGCTGTTTTTT.